This T cell receptor beta chain was captured in a study of technical replicates of blood from a few donors. Profiling relied on immunoSEQ multiplex PCR, and the TCRdb table lists in-frame clones only, not all of them. The data hold tens of thousands of clones, with roughly 98% observed a single time. V was trimmed by 2 bases and J by 5 bases, leaving 12 bases between them. Germline V gives CDR1 MNHEY, CDR2 SVGAGI. The CDR3 runs 14 residues. The receptor was derived from a human donor in good health. Sequenced material: T cells isolated from PBMCs. The chain employs TRBV6-5 and TRBJ1-1; a weak D match, TRBD1 (6 bases). CDR3 bases: TGTGCCAGCAGTTACGGGGCAGGGGAAACTGAAGCTTTCTTT. Amino acid sequence: CASSYGAGETEAFF.